A single TCR beta chain is shown here with its context. Which cohort a participant joined came from the clinical history participants gave. The sample comes from a study of blood T cell repertoires in COVID-19. Across the study: The analysed material was cDNA or gDNA that came from T cells, B-cell-depleted T cells, or PBMCs.

Germline V CDR1 and CDR2: SGHTA, FQGTGA. This CDR3 region has 15 residues. Trimming left V 5 bases short and J 7 bases short, with 18 bases between. The protocol was immunoSEQ multiplex PCR, while the TCRdb copy is restricted to in-frame clones and leaves out a portion. Of under 200,000 clones listed, 79% were seen once; the top ten hold 15% to 20%. This clonotype was sampled from a woman in her 70s in a cohort exposed to, infected with or recovered from COVID-19 (not recorded which). The rearrangement uses TRBV7-3 and TRBJ2-1, with a possible D match to TRBD2 (5 bases). The sample was PBMCs or T cells enriched from blood (not recorded which). Here the CDR3 DNA reads TGTGCCAGCAGCCGCTCGGCGGTAGCGCAAAATGAGCAGTTCTTC. It specifies CASSRSAVAQNEQFF.